This TCR beta chain is from a study of blood T cell repertoires in COVID-19. Study-wide background: COVID-19 samples, acute and convalescent, were from the United States, Italy and Spain. The cDNA or gDNA used as material had been derived from T cells, B-cell-depleted T cells, or PBMCs.

How the authors handled the data: Amplifying reference gene primers gave estimates of nucleated cell counts. TCRdb keeps only in-frame clones here, not all; method: immunoSEQ multiplex PCR. The DNA was the basis for D and trimming; V, J and clone size are from that table. The data hold fewer than 150,000 clones, with 85% observed a single time. This clone was counted a single time. Germline CDR1 reads GTSNPN; CDR2 reads SVGIG (reference sequence). The length of the CDR3 is 13 residues. Sequencing input: peripheral blood. The rearrangement uses TRBV30 and TRBJ1-4, with TRBD1 matching 10 bases. This TCR came from a middle-aged man with acute or convalescent COVID-19. CDR3 nucleotide sequence: TGTGCTTTAAATGGACAGGGGGATACTCGGCTGTTTTTT. It specifies CALNGQGDTRLFF. Full variable domain (remainder filled in from reference TRBV30 and TRBJ1-4): SQTIHQWPATLVQPVGSPLSLECTVEGTSNPNLYWYRQAAGRGLQLLFYSVGIGQISSEVPQNLSASRPQDRQFILSSKKLLLSDSGFYLCALNGQGDTRLFFGSGTQLSVL.